This T cell receptor (beta chain) was found in a study of blood T cell repertoires in COVID-19. On the study more broadly: Sample material is recorded as cDNA or gDNA derived from T cells, B-cell-depleted T cells, or PBMCs.

V lost 4 bases to trimming and J lost 0 bases, with 11 bases between them. CDR1 SGDLS and CDR2 YYNGEE come from the germline V gene. The CDR3 is 14 amino acids. Assay used: immunoSEQ multiplex PCR; TCRdb lists only in-frame clones, some missing. In the table there are 300,000 to 450,000 clones, 75% to 90% of which are singletons. Source material: peripheral blood. The clonotype was recovered from a woman between 18 and 29 years old with acute or convalescent COVID-19. The V call is TRBV9, the J call TRBJ2-7; D remains ambiguous. The CDR3: CASSPQPYSYEQYF. The CDR3 region has the DNA TGTGCCAGCAGCCCACAGCCGTACTCCTACGAGCAGTACTTC.